Listed below are T cell receptor beta chains from one sample, sequenced in a study of blood T cell repertoires in COVID-19. Using immunoSEQ multiplex PCR, the repertoire was profiled, and TCRdb retains in-frame clones only, with some absent. This table holds under 200,000 clones, 90% found once. The sequenced material came from peripheral blood. These receptors originate from a man aged 45 to 65 with acute or convalescent COVID-19. The CDR3 runs from the conserved cysteine through the conserved F or W. The order of the fields is V gene, D gene, clone size, J gene, CDR3 protein, CDR3 DNA. D genes are given only for firm matches. Expanded clones are given a class, and other clones once, few, many or no size at all.

V gene: TRBV28
D gene: NA
clone size: NA
J gene: TRBJ2-2
CDR3 protein: CASRSQGTGELFF
CDR3 DNA: TGTGCCAGCCGAAGCCAGGGCACCGGGGAGCTGTTTTTT

V gene: TRBV7-9
D gene: TRBD1
clone size: NA
J gene: TRBJ2-7
CDR3 protein: CASSAQTGTDYYEQYF
CDR3 DNA: TGTGCCAGCAGCGCGCAAACCGGGACAGACTACTACGAGCAGTACTTC

V gene: TRBV5-1
D gene: TRBD2
clone size: NA
J gene: TRBJ2-7
CDR3 protein: CASSPGTRRLTEQYF
CDR3 DNA: TGCGCCAGCAGCCCCGGGACTAGGAGACTTACGGAGCAGTACTTC

V gene: TRBV10-2
D gene: NA
clone size: NA
J gene: TRBJ2-2
CDR3 protein: CASSVGAQTGELFF
CDR3 DNA: TGCGCCAGCAGTGTTGGGGCACAGACCGGGGAGCTGTTTTTT

V gene: TRBV2
D gene: NA
clone size: NA
J gene: TRBJ1-4
CDR3 protein: CATKTEATNEKLFF
CDR3 DNA: TGTGCCACAAAGACAGAGGCAACTAATGAAAAACTGTTTTTT

V gene: TRBV6-6
D gene: NA
clone size: NA
J gene: TRBJ1-6
CDR3 protein: CASSAPGNSPLHF
CDR3 DNA: TGTGCCAGCAGTGCACCAGGCAATTCACCCCTCCACTTT

V gene: TRBV11-2
D gene: NA
clone size: NA
J gene: TRBJ1-4
CDR3 protein: CASSRDFKEKLFF
CDR3 DNA: TGTGCCAGCAGCAGAGATTTTAAGGAAAAACTGTTTTTT

V gene: TRBV7-7
D gene: NA
clone size: NA
J gene: TRBJ2-5
CDR3 protein: CASSLSRRETQYF
CDR3 DNA: TGTGCTAGCAGCTTAAGTCGGAGGGAGACCCAGTACTTC

V gene: TRBV7-8
D gene: NA
clone size: NA
J gene: TRBJ2-1
CDR3 protein: CASIPRRAAYNEQFF
CDR3 DNA: TGTGCCAGCATCCCGAGGAGGGCAGCCTACAATGAGCAGTTCTTC

V gene: TRBV5-8
D gene: NA
clone size: NA
J gene: TRBJ2-6
CDR3 protein: CASSSERRGSGANVLTF
CDR3 DNA: TGTGCCAGCAGCTCTGAGCGGAGGGGCTCTGGGGCCAACGTCCTGACTTTC

V gene: TRBV2
D gene: NA
clone size: once
J gene: TRBJ1-3
CDR3 protein: CASTKRGGAGNTIYF
CDR3 DNA: TGTGCCAGCACCAAGCGGGGAGGGGCTGGAAACACCATATATTTT

V gene: TRBV2
D gene: TRBD2
clone size: once
J gene: TRBJ2-1
CDR3 protein: CASRREGGSYNEQFF
CDR3 DNA: TGTGCCAGCAGGCGGGAGGGCGGCTCCTACAATGAGCAGTTCTTC

V gene: TRBV6-6
D gene: TRBD2
clone size: NA
J gene: TRBJ2-7
CDR3 protein: CASNPSGSSYEQYF
CDR3 DNA: TGTGCCAGCAACCCTAGCGGGAGCTCCTACGAGCAGTACTTC

V gene: TRBV19
D gene: TRBD1
clone size: NA
J gene: TRBJ2-1
CDR3 protein: CASRQGAYNEQFF
CDR3 DNA: TGTGCCAGCCGACAGGGAGCCTACAATGAGCAGTTCTTC

V gene: TRBV7-9
D gene: TRBD1
clone size: NA
J gene: TRBJ1-2
CDR3 protein: CASSDGTGSLNYGYTF
CDR3 DNA: TGTGCCAGCAGCGACGGGACAGGGAGCCTTAACTATGGCTACACCTTC

V gene: TRBV5-1
D gene: NA
clone size: NA
J gene: TRBJ1-2
CDR3 protein: CASSLGTGRSYTF
CDR3 DNA: TGCGCCAGCAGCTTGGGCACCGGGAGAAGCTACACCTTC

V gene: TRBV5-1
D gene: TRBD2
clone size: NA
J gene: TRBJ2-5
CDR3 protein: CASRGTSGQETQYF
CDR3 DNA: TGCGCCAGCCGGGGGACTAGCGGGCAAGAGACCCAGTACTTC

V gene: TRBV6-5
D gene: NA
clone size: NA
J gene: TRBJ1-5
CDR3 protein: CASRAAGGHYQPQHF
CDR3 DNA: TGTGCCAGCAGGGCAGCGGGGGGGCACTATCAGCCCCAGCATTTT

V gene: TRBV10-3
D gene: TRBD2
clone size: NA
J gene: TRBJ2-2
CDR3 protein: CAITWTSDNTGELFF
CDR3 DNA: TGTGCCATCACCTGGACTAGCGACAACACCGGGGAGCTGTTTTTT

V gene: TRBV13
D gene: NA
clone size: NA
J gene: TRBJ2-2
CDR3 protein: CASSFGTGGFTGELFF
CDR3 DNA: TGTGCCAGCAGCTTTGGTACAGGTGGTTTCACCGGGGAGCTGTTTTTT

V gene: TRBV7-2
D gene: NA
clone size: NA
J gene: TRBJ1-2
CDR3 protein: CASSLVGLEGSYGYTF
CDR3 DNA: TGTGCCAGCAGCTTAGTTGGGCTGGAAGGATCTTATGGCTACACCTTC

V gene: TRBV30
D gene: TRBD1
clone size: NA
J gene: TRBJ1-2
CDR3 protein: CAGGRGRDGYTF
CDR3 DNA: TGTGCGGGCGGCAGGGGGCGAGATGGCTACACCTTC

V gene: TRBV6-1
D gene: NA
clone size: NA
J gene: TRBJ1-2
CDR3 protein: CASSEEITANYGYTF
CDR3 DNA: TGTGCCAGCAGTGAAGAGATAACGGCTAACTATGGCTACACCTTC

V gene: TRBV6-5
D gene: NA
clone size: NA
J gene: TRBJ1-3
CDR3 protein: CASGEGGAGSTIYF
CDR3 DNA: TGTGCCAGCGGGGAGGGGGGGGCTGGGAGCACCATATATTTT

V gene: TRBV7-9
D gene: TRBD2
clone size: once
J gene: TRBJ2-1
CDR3 protein: CASSSLGLAATEQFF
CDR3 DNA: TGTGCCAGCAGCTCACTCGGACTAGCGGCAACGGAACAGTTCTTC

V gene: TRBV4-1
D gene: NA
clone size: few
J gene: TRBJ1-5
CDR3 protein: CASSQKLDNVAQPQHF
CDR3 DNA: TGCGCCAGCAGCCAAAAGCTGGACAATGTGGCTCAGCCCCAGCATTTT

V gene: TRBV2
D gene: TRBD1
clone size: NA
J gene: TRBJ1-5
CDR3 protein: CASSHNFGQGRSLQPQHF
CDR3 DNA: TGTGCCAGCAGTCACAACTTCGGACAGGGTAGGAGCTTGCAGCCCCAGCATTTT

V gene: TRBV6-6
D gene: NA
clone size: NA
J gene: TRBJ1-3
CDR3 protein: CASSPQTGSSGNTIYF
CDR3 DNA: TGTGCCAGCAGCCCCCAGACAGGCTCCTCTGGAAACACCATATATTTT

V gene: TRBV5-1
D gene: TRBD1
clone size: NA
J gene: TRBJ2-1
CDR3 protein: CASSLVGQGYTDSYNEQFF
CDR3 DNA: TGCGCCAGCAGCTTGGTGGGACAGGGTTACACTGACTCCTACAATGAGCAGTTCTTC

V gene: TRBV12-3/TRBV12-4
D gene: NA
clone size: NA
J gene: TRBJ1-3
CDR3 protein: CASSLGQGNTIYF
CDR3 DNA: TGTGCCAGCAGTTTAGGCCAGGGAAACACCATATATTTT

V gene: TRBV15
D gene: TRBD2
clone size: NA
J gene: TRBJ2-5
CDR3 protein: CATSRDYGGGETQYF
CDR3 DNA: TGTGCCACCAGCAGAGATTACGGCGGGGGGGAGACCCAGTACTTC

V gene: TRBV24-1
D gene: NA
clone size: NA
J gene: TRBJ2-2
CDR3 protein: CATSDLRGSNTGELFF
CDR3 DNA: TGTGCCACCAGTGATTTGCGGGGGTCGAACACCGGGGAGCTGTTTTTT

V gene: TRBV5-1
D gene: TRBD1
clone size: few
J gene: TRBJ1-6
CDR3 protein: CASSIGQEYSPLHF
CDR3 DNA: TGCGCCAGCAGCATCGGACAGGAGTATTCACCCCTCCACTTT

V gene: TRBV10-3
D gene: TRBD1
clone size: NA
J gene: TRBJ1-5
CDR3 protein: CAIRTGEDSNQPQHF
CDR3 DNA: TGTGCCATCCGAACAGGGGAAGATAGCAATCAGCCCCAGCATTTT

V gene: TRBV7-9
D gene: NA
clone size: NA
J gene: TRBJ1-2
CDR3 protein: CASSGQTNYGYTF
CDR3 DNA: TGTGCCAGCAGTGGACAGACTAACTATGGCTACACCTTC

V gene: TRBV3-1/TRBV3-2
D gene: TRBD1
clone size: once
J gene: TRBJ1-4
CDR3 protein: CASSFGQGPNEKLFF
CDR3 DNA: TGTGCCAGCAGCTTCGGACAGGGACCTAATGAAAAACTGTTTTTT

V gene: TRBV29-1
D gene: TRBD1
clone size: NA
J gene: TRBJ1-5
CDR3 protein: CSVVVSGTGMLGQPQHF
CDR3 DNA: TGCAGCGTAGTAGTTTCCGGGACAGGGATGTTGGGTCAGCCCCAGCATTTT

V gene: TRBV7-8
D gene: NA
clone size: NA
J gene: TRBJ2-5
CDR3 protein: CASSPEGHGGGYQETQYF
CDR3 DNA: TGTGCCAGCAGCCCCGAAGGCCATGGGGGGGGCTATCAAGAGACCCAGTACTTC

V gene: TRBV7-9
D gene: NA
clone size: NA
J gene: TRBJ2-1
CDR3 protein: CASSLQGYNEQFF
CDR3 DNA: TGTGCCAGCAGCTTACAGGGATACAATGAGCAGTTCTTC

V gene: TRBV4-1
D gene: NA
clone size: NA
J gene: TRBJ1-5
CDR3 protein: CASSQDRDVGNQPQHF
CDR3 DNA: TGCGCCAGCAGCCAAGACAGGGATGTGGGCAATCAGCCCCAGCATTTT

V gene: TRBV5-1
D gene: NA
clone size: NA
J gene: TRBJ2-3
CDR3 protein: CASRAAGSTDTQYF
CDR3 DNA: TGCGCCAGCCGGGCTGCGGGAAGCACAGATACGCAGTATTTT

V gene: TRBV6-5
D gene: NA
clone size: NA
J gene: TRBJ1-1
CDR3 protein: CASTPPGQGYTEAFF
CDR3 DNA: TGTGCCAGCACTCCCCCGGGCCAGGGATACACTGAAGCTTTCTTT

V gene: TRBV6-1
D gene: NA
clone size: NA
J gene: TRBJ1-1
CDR3 protein: CASSEEKGRLNTEAFF
CDR3 DNA: TGTGCCAGCAGTGAAGAAAAGGGGAGGTTGAACACTGAAGCTTTCTTT

V gene: TRBV18
D gene: TRBD2
clone size: NA
J gene: TRBJ2-5
CDR3 protein: CASSPYTGGETQYF
CDR3 DNA: TGTGCCAGCTCACCTTATACGGGAGGGGAGACCCAGTACTTC

V gene: TRBV5-4
D gene: NA
clone size: NA
J gene: TRBJ1-2
CDR3 protein: CASSPDSNYGYTF
CDR3 DNA: TGTGCCAGCAGCCCCGACAGTAACTATGGCTACACCTTC

V gene: TRBV7-2
D gene: NA
clone size: NA
J gene: TRBJ1-4
CDR3 protein: CASSLEREKLFF
CDR3 DNA: TGTGCCAGCAGCTTAGAGAGGGAAAAACTGTTTTTT

V gene: TRBV24-1
D gene: NA
clone size: NA
J gene: TRBJ2-1
CDR3 protein: CATSVRGNEQFF
CDR3 DNA: TGTGCCACCAGTGTACGAGGGAATGAGCAGTTCTTC

V gene: TRBV9
D gene: NA
clone size: NA
J gene: TRBJ2-3
CDR3 protein: CASSVVPPGSGTDTQYF
CDR3 DNA: TGTGCCAGCAGCGTAGTACCCCCCGGGAGCGGCACAGATACGCAGTATTTT

V gene: TRBV28
D gene: NA
clone size: NA
J gene: TRBJ2-1
CDR3 protein: CASSLTGQSYNEQFF
CDR3 DNA: TGTGCCAGCAGTTTAACAGGTCAATCCTACAATGAGCAGTTCTTC

V gene: TRBV24-1
D gene: TRBD1
clone size: NA
J gene: TRBJ1-3
CDR3 protein: CATSDSQGRNTIYF
CDR3 DNA: TGTGCCACCAGTGACTCACAGGGGCGAAACACCATATATTTT

V gene: TRBV7-6
D gene: NA
clone size: NA
J gene: TRBJ2-2
CDR3 protein: CASSLQGRETGELFF
CDR3 DNA: TGTGCCAGCAGCTTACAGGGGCGCGAGACCGGGGAGCTGTTTTTT

V gene: TRBV15
D gene: TRBD1
clone size: NA
J gene: TRBJ1-6
CDR3 protein: CATSKQGGVRSPLHF
CDR3 DNA: TGTGCCACCAGCAAACAGGGGGGGGTGAGGTCACCCCTCCACTTT

V gene: TRBV6-2/TRBV6-3
D gene: TRBD1
clone size: NA
J gene: TRBJ2-2
CDR3 protein: CASSYLPAVGTGATGELFF
CDR3 DNA: TGTGCCAGCAGTTACCTCCCAGCTGTCGGGACAGGGGCCACCGGGGAGCTGTTTTTT